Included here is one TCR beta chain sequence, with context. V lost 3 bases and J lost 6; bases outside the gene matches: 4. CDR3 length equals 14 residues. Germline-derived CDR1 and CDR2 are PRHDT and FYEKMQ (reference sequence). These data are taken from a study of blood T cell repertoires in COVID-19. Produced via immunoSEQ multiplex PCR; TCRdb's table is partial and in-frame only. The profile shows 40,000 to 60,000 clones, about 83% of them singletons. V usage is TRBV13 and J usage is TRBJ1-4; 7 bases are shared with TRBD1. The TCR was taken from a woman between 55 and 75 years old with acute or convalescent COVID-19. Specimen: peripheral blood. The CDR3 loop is CASSFRQGDEKLFF. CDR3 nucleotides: TGTGCCAGCAGCTTTAGACAGGGAGATGAAAAACTGTTTTTT.